Following are 17 T cell receptor beta chains from one sample sequenced in a study of beta chain features in type 1 diabetes. Expressed TCRB transcripts got sequenced, as all isolated RNA was reverse transcribed. The assay was immunoSEQ multiplex PCR, and TCRdb's table has in-frame clones only and misses some. The sample has some 250,000 clones; about 30% are singletons. Input material: central memory CD4+ T cells from blood. The source is a man aged 25 to 40 in good health.

The V and J genes are TRBV30 and TRBJ1-1; D is unresolved. Trimming stripped 3 bases from V and 0 bases from J, with 11 bases between. There are 14 residues in the CDR3. Germline V gene sequence: CDR1 GTSNPN, CDR2 SVGIG (reference sequence). CDR3 in DNA: TGTGCCTGGAGATGGGCCGTCATGAACACTGAAGCTTTCTTT. The encoded protein is CAWRWAVMNTEAFF.

The chain is built from TRBV7-6 and TRBJ2-7; the D is unclear. This CDR3 is built from 14 residues. Germline-derived CDR1 and CDR2 are SGHVS and FNYEAQ. V shed 2 bases and J shed 2 bases, with 10 bases lying between them. The CDR3: CASSLKLGAYEQYF. CDR3 DNA: TGTGCCAGCAGCTTAAAACTGGGTGCCTACGAGCAGTACTTC.

The V gene is TRBV25-1, the J gene TRBJ2-3, with no clear D. Deletions cut 2 bases from V and 1 base from J, with 7 bases between. CDR1 is MGHDK, CDR2 SYGVNS, per germline. CDR3 size: 14 residues. CDR3 coding DNA: TGTGCCAGCAGTGAAGCAATGGGCACAGATACGCAGTATTTT. It translates to CASSEAMGTDTQYF.

Concerning this clone: At the DNA level, this CDR3 is encoded by other sequences in the same sample as well. V is TRBV30 and J is TRBJ2-7; D possibly corresponds to TRBD1 (6 bases). The CDR3 contains 12 residues. V was cut by 5 bases and J by 0 bases, with 8 bases left in between. The V gene's germline CDR1 is GTSNPN and CDR2 SVGIG (reference sequence). CDR3 in amino acids: CAWGTLSYEQYF. Here the CDR3 DNA reads TGTGCCTGGGGGACACTCTCCTACGAGCAGTACTTC.

This clone was recorded a few times. The sample contains more than one DNA sequence encoding this CDR3. V and J are TRBV19 and TRBJ2-1; TRBD2 is a possible D gene (5 bases). Germline CDR1 is LNHDA and CDR2 is SQIVND (reference sequence). The CDR3 runs to 15 residues. The V gene lost 2 bases and the J gene lost 0 bases, with 8 bases spanning the gap. For the CDR3, the DNA is TGTGCCAGTAGTATATCGGGGAACTCCTACAATGAGCAGTTCTTC. It specifies CASSISGNSYNEQFF.

The chain combines TRBV7-2 with TRBJ2-3; D unresolved. CDR1 and CDR2 (germline): SGHTA, FQGNSA. This CDR3 is 15 amino acids long. Trimming left V 1 base short and J 6 bases short, with 14 bases between. The CDR3 nucleotides read TGTGCCAGCAGCTTAGGGCCCCTAGTGAAGGATACGCAGTATTTT. Protein sequence: CASSLGPLVKDTQYF.

This clone was seen a handful of times. The chain recombines TRBV18 with TRBJ1-1; the D is unclear. Trimming removed 0 bases at V and 2 bases at J, with 10 bases between. From germline, CDR1 is KGHSH and CDR2 LQKENI. This CDR3 is 15 amino acids long. CDR3 sequence: CASSPPRRGNTEAFF. CDR3 DNA: TGTGCCAGCTCACCACCGCGGCGGGGAAACACTGAAGCTTTCTTT.

This chain connects TRBV7-2 to TRBJ2-1; TRBD2 matches at 11 bases. This CDR3 region has 16 residues. CDR1 and CDR2 from the germline V gene are SGHTA and FQGNSA. The V segment lost 5 bases and the J segment 6 bases; nucleotides outside the gene matches: 9. Here the CDR3 DNA reads TGTGCCAGCAGCCCGCGGACTAGCGGGTCGGGCAATGAGCAGTTCTTC. Protein: CASSPRTSGSGNEQFF.

This clone was seen more than once but under ten times. This chain joins TRBV25-1 and TRBJ1-6; maybe TRBD1 (6 bases). V lost 4 bases and J 7 bases, leaving 11 bases between the germline ends. The germline V gene has CDR1 MGHDK and CDR2 SYGVNS. CDR3 length: 14 residues. The DNA for the CDR3 is TGTGCCAGCAGTGGACAGGTCGGGAATTCACCCCTCCACTTT. Translating gives CASSGQVGNSPLHF.

The V call is TRBV6-1, the J call TRBJ2-5; 9 positions agree with TRBD1. With 6 bases clipped from V and 1 base from J, the junction kept 6 bases outside the gene matches. This CDR3 has 15 residues. Germline CDR1 MNHNS, CDR2 SASEGT. Here the CDR3 reads CASRVRDRVQETQYF. The CDR3 DNA reads TGTGCCAGCAGGGTTCGGGACAGGGTCCAAGAGACCCAGTACTTC.

This sequence joins TRBV18 and TRBJ2-1, with D unresolved. Germline V gene lookup returns CDR1 KGHSH and CDR2 LQKENI. This CDR3 comprises 14 residues. Trimming took 8 bases from V and 6 from J, leaving 17 bases between them. This CDR3 is CASKESNAANEQFF. CDR3 coding DNA: TGTGCCAGCAAGGAAAGTAACGCGGCCAATGAGCAGTTCTTC.

Details on this clone: At the DNA level, this CDR3 is encoded by other sequences in the same sample as well. The rearrangement links TRBV5-1 to TRBJ2-3, with 8 bases lining up with TRBD1. The CDR3 loop spans 17 amino acids. Germline assignment: CDR1 SGHRS and CDR2 YFSETQ. V lost 4 bases to trimming and J lost 1 base; unmatched junction nucleotides: 11. The CDR3 DNA sequence: TGCGCCAGCAGCACCGGTCAGGGGGCGCGGGGCACAGATACGCAGTATTTT. Its translation is CASSTGQGARGTDTQYF.

In its sample, this clone was seen once. The rearrangement uses TRBV4-3 and TRBJ1-2; tentative D call: TRBD1 (5 bases). Trimming shortened V by 0 bases and J by 4 bases, and 12 bases separated the two germline ends. The germline gives CDR1 LGHNA, CDR2 YSLEER. The CDR3 extends over 15 amino acids. The CDR3 DNA is TGCGCCAGCAGCCAAGATGGGACCGTACCCTATGGCTACACCTTC. This translates into CASSQDGTVPYGYTF.

The rearrangement uses TRBV5-1 and TRBJ2-5; unclear D gene. The V gene's germline CDR1 is SGHRS and CDR2 YFSETQ. This CDR3 spans 13 amino acids. V was cut by 0 bases and J by 9 bases, with 12 bases left in between. The CDR3 reads CASSLEPSKAQYF. The CDR3 DNA sequence: TGCGCCAGCAGCTTGGAGCCCTCCAAGGCCCAGTACTTC.

This clone was observed a few times. The chain's CDR3 is CASSDEGGNYGYTF. The CDR3 DNA is TGTGCCAGCAGTGACGAAGGGGGAAACTATGGCTACACCTTC. This chain uses TRBV6-6 with TRBJ1-2; tentatively, D is TRBD1 (6 bases). CDR3 length: 14 amino acids. Per the germline V gene, CDR1 is MNHNY and CDR2 is SVGAGI (reference sequence). Trimming removed 5 bases from V and 2 bases from J, with 12 bases in between.

This clone was recorded a few times. The rearrangement uses TRBV12-2 and TRBJ1-6; the table's TRBD1 call for D was not verified on the DNA. TRBV12-2 corresponds to a pseudogene. The CDR3 has 15 amino acids. This CDR3 is CASRRYRERGSPLHF. The CDR3 coding sequence is TGTGCAAGTCGCCGCTACAGGGAAAGGGGTTCACCCCTCCACTTT.

This clone was detected a few times. The rearrangement joins TRBV10-1 to TRBJ2-7, with a possible D match to TRBD2 (5 bases). Germline V CDR1 and CDR2: WNHNN, SYGVQD (reference sequence). V lost 3 bases, J lost 6 bases, and 12 bases lay in between. The CDR3 has 13 amino acids. The CDR3 coding sequence is TGCGCCAGCAGTGATAAGGCAGAGGGCGAGCAGTACTTC. Translating gives CASSDKAEGEQYF.